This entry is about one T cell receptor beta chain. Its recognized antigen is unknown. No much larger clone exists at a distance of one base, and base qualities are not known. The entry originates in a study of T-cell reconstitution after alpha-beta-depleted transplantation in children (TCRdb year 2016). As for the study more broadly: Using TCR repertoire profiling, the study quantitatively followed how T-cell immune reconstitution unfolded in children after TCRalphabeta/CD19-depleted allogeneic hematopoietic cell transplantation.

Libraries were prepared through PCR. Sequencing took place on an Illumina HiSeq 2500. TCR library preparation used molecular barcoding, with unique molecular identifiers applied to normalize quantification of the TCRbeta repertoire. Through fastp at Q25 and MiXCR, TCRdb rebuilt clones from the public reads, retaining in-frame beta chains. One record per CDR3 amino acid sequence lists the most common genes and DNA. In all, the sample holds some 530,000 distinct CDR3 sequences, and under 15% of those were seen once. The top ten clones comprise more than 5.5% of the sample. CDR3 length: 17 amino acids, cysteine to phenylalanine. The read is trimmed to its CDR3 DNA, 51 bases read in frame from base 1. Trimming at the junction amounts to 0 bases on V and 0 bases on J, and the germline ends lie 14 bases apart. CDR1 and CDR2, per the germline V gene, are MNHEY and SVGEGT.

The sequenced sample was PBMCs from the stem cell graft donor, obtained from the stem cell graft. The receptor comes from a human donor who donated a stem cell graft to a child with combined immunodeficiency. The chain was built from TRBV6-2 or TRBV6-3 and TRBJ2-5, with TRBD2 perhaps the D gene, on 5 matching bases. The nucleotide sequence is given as TGTGCCAGCAGTTACTCGAACCTAGCCGAGTACCAAGAGACCCAGTACTTC. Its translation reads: CASSYSNLAEYQETQYF.